This entry features one TCR beta chain sequence. The sample comes from a study of T cells after yellow fever vaccination. Trimming cost V 0 bases and J 3 bases, with 14 bases left between them. The CDR3 extends over 16 amino acids. Germline CDR1 is SGHRS and CDR2 is YFSETQ. TCRdb redid the calling of the 5' RACE reads with MiXCR, one entry per CDR3 protein. There are hundreds of thousands of distinct CDR3 sequences in the sample; around 5.2% occur only once, and roughly 3% lies in the top ten. This TCR derives from a man between 18 and 29 years old who received the YFV17D yellow fever vaccine. The chain couples TRBV5-1 to TRBJ2-3; D remains unclear. Sequenced here: CD4+ T cells sorted from PBMCs, sampled on the day of the yellow fever booster vaccination. CDR3 sequence: CASSLGPGIETDTQYF. CDR3 nucleotides: TGCGCCAGCAGCTTGGGGCCTGGGATTGAAACAGATACGCAGTATTTT.